The rows below give T cell receptor beta chains drawn from one sample of a study of T cell repertoires in cytomegalovirus infection. TCRdb ran MiXCR on the reads and lists one entry per CDR3 protein. Found here are 450,000 to 600,000 distinct CDR3 sequences, 42% of them singletons; the top ten hold around two fifths. Their recognized antigens are unknown. Sequences were derived from cultured PBMCs, sampled from culture after CMV antigen stimulation. Source of these receptors: a human donor in good health (CMV status not recorded). Some clones in this sample may be carry-over from other donors' samples. The CDR3 runs from the conserved cysteine through the conserved F or W. A D gene is named only where the DNA matches it firmly. Clone size, where shown, is once, few, many, or a class for clones that have expanded.

clone_size,d_call,v_call,j_call,cdr3_aa,cdr3_nt
.,TRBD1,TRBV14,TRBJ2-2,CASSRPTGGSTGELFF,TGTGCCAGCAGCCGGCCGACAGGGGGAAGCACCGGGGAGCTGTTTTTT
.,.,TRBV2,TRBJ2-1,CASSLSYAVLANEQFF,TGTGCCAGCAGCCTGTCGTATGCCGTCCTGGCAAATGAGCAGTTCTTC
.,.,TRBV23-1,TRBJ2-2,CASSHHHRLTGELFF,TGCGCCAGCAGTCACCATCACAGATTAACCGGGGAGCTGTTTTTT
few,.,TRBV10-3,TRBJ2-7,CAISESDASEAYEQYF,TGTGCCATCAGTGAGTCGGACGCCTCGGAGGCCTACGAGCAGTACTTC
few,TRBD2,TRBV6-1,TRBJ2-1,CASSSGLPYNEQFF,TGTGCCAGCAGTTCGGGACTACCGTACAATGAGCAGTTCTTC
.,.,TRBV7-2,TRBJ1-1,CASSGGQIPNTEAFF,TGTGCCAGCAGCGGCGGGCAAATCCCGAACACTGAAGCTTTCTTT
.,.,TRBV12-3/TRBV12-4,TRBJ2-2,CASSFSGKNGELFF,TGTGCCAGCAGTTTCTCAGGGAAGAACGGGGAGCTGTTTTTT
.,TRBD1,TRBV25-1,TRBJ2-5,CASSGPSRGETQYF,TGTGCCAGCAGTGGACCCTCCAGGGGGGAGACCCAGTACTTC
few,TRBD1,TRBV5-1,TRBJ2-7,CASTRNPGQGSSYEQYF,TGCGCCAGCACCCGGAATCCGGGACAGGGATCATCCTACGAGCAGTACTTC
few,.,TRBV7-2,TRBJ1-1,CASSLARGHSAREAFF,TGTGCCAGCAGCTTAGCGCGTGGACACTCGGCCCGTGAAGCTTTCTTT
few,TRBD2,TRBV4-3,TRBJ2-1,CASSQVAPSTSGYYNEQFF,TGCGCCAGCAGCCAAGTGGCCCCCTCAACTAGCGGATACTACAATGAGCAGTTCTTC
.,TRBD1,TRBV7-9,TRBJ1-1,CASSMTGGGTEAFF,TGTGCCAGCAGCATGACAGGGGGGGGCACTGAAGCTTTCTTT
.,TRBD2,TRBV4-1,TRBJ2-7,CASSQDQRGGYEQYF,TGCGCCAGCAGCCAAGACCAGCGGGGGGGGTACGAGCAGTACTTC
few,.,TRBV11-2,TRBJ2-6,CASSARDSGANVLTF,TGTGCCAGCAGCGCCCGGGACTCTGGGGCCAACGTCCTGACTTTC
few,.,TRBV5-1,TRBJ2-7,CASSLWSGKSSYEQYF,TGCGCCAGCAGCTTGTGGTCAGGGAAAAGCTCCTACGAGCAGTACTTC
.,TRBD1,TRBV5-3,TRBJ2-1,CASTIGGTGYNEQFF,TGTGCCAGCACCATAGGAGGGACAGGGTACAATGAGCAGTTCTTC
.,.,TRBV20-1,TRBJ2-5,CSAHWEKETQYF,TGCAGTGCCCACTGGGAGAAAGAGACCCAGTACTTC
.,.,TRBV6-1,TRBJ1-5,CASSESLGIQPQHF,TGTGCCAGCAGTGAAAGTCTGGGGATTCAGCCCCAGCATTTT
.,TRBD2,TRBV4-2,TRBJ2-2,CASSQERLAGGPDTGELFF,TGTGCCAGCAGCCAAGAACGGCTAGCGGGGGGGCCAGACACCGGGGAGCTGTTTTTT
.,TRBD2,TRBV5-4,TRBJ2-3,CASRPPGTGGDTQYF,TGTGCCAGCAGGCCCCCGGGGACGGGAGGGGATACGCAGTATTTT
.,.,TRBV7-2,TRBJ1-1,CASSLKLRGSNTEAFF,TGTGCCAGCAGCCTCAAATTGCGCGGATCGAACACTGAAGCTTTCTTT
few,TRBD1,TRBV11-1,TRBJ2-7,CASSLLGQGYHEQYF,TGTGCCAGCAGCTTATTGGGACAGGGATACCACGAGCAGTACTTC
few,.,TRBV7-9,TRBJ2-4,CASSSRKGGVAKNIQYF,TGTGCCAGCAGCTCGCGTAAGGGCGGAGTAGCCAAAAACATTCAGTACTTC
.,.,TRBV3-1,TRBJ2-3,CASSQADYFTDTQYF,TGTGCCAGCAGCCAAGCGGACTATTTCACAGATACGCAGTATTTT
few,.,TRBV7-2,TRBJ1-2,CASSLERGNGYTF,TGTGCCAGCAGCTTAGAGAGAGGGAACGGCTACACCTTC
.,TRBD2,TRBV6-5,TRBJ2-7,CASSPLAGPTYEQYF,TGTGCCAGCAGCCCCTTAGCGGGACCAACCTACGAGCAGTACTTC
.,.,TRBV28,TRBJ2-7,CASTPLRGSYEQYF,TGTGCCAGCACCCCCCTGCGGGGCTCCTACGAGCAGTACTTC
few,.,TRBV10-3,TRBJ1-5,CAISESDVREPQHF,TGTGCCATCAGTGAGTCCGATGTTAGGGAGCCCCAGCATTTT
.,.,TRBV7-6,TRBJ1-1,CASSLGSVNTEAFF,TGTGCCAGCAGCTTAGGGTCAGTAAACACTGAAGCTTTCTTT
.,.,TRBV12-3/TRBV12-4,TRBJ2-2,CASSLQHLYTGELFF,TGTGCCAGCAGTTTACAACACCTCTACACCGGGGAGCTGTTTTTT
.,.,TRBV7-2,TRBJ2-1,CASSLALVQGGNEQFF,TGTGCCAGCAGCTTAGCGTTGGTCCAAGGAGGCAATGAGCAGTTCTTC
few,.,TRBV7-2,TRBJ2-2,CASSLARETGELFF,TGTGCCAGCAGCTTGGCCAGGGAAACCGGGGAGCTGTTTTTT
.,.,TRBV7-8,TRBJ1-2,CASSGQTGHGYTF,TGTGCCAGCAGCGGACAAACAGGGCATGGCTACACCTTC
few,TRBD1,TRBV18,TRBJ2-3,CASSPSGTGFDTQYF,TGTGCCAGCTCACCATCCGGGACAGGGTTTGATACGCAGTATTTT
few,TRBD1,TRBV20-1,TRBJ1-4,CSATTGGPNEKLFF,TGCAGTGCAACTACAGGGGGCCCTAATGAAAAACTGTTTTTT
.,TRBD1,TRBV28,TRBJ1-2,CASSNRGPGYTF,TGTGCCAGCAGCAACAGGGGCCCTGGCTACACCTTC
.,TRBD2,TRBV7-2,TRBJ2-7,CASSLVGLAAYEQYF,TGTGCCAGCAGCTTAGTCGGCCTAGCGGCCTACGAGCAGTACTTC
.,TRBD1,TRBV5-1,TRBJ1-2,CASSRDRIQYGYTF,TGCGCCAGCAGCAGGGACAGGATCCAGTATGGCTACACCTTC
.,.,TRBV7-6,TRBJ2-7,CASTQRSEQYF,TGTGCCAGCACCCAAAGGTCCGAGCAGTACTTC
.,.,TRBV12-5,TRBJ2-5,CASGLAGADNQETQYF,TGTGCTAGTGGTTTGGCGGGGGCCGACAACCAAGAGACCCAGTACTTC
few,TRBD2,TRBV12-3/TRBV12-4,TRBJ2-1,CASSSGTRSSYNEQFF,TGTGCCAGCAGTTCGGGGACTAGGAGCTCCTACAATGAGCAGTTCTTC
few,TRBD2,TRBV6-2/TRBV6-3,TRBJ2-3,CASSSSGRTTDTQYF,TGTGCCAGCAGTTCGAGCGGGAGGACCACAGATACGCAGTATTTT
.,TRBD2,TRBV2,TRBJ2-1,CASTLGGGSYNEQFF,TGTGCCAGCACCCTGGGGGGGGGATCGTACAATGAGCAGTTCTTC
few,.,TRBV6-6,TRBJ2-6,CASITAGTSWAGANVLTF,TGTGCCAGCATTACCGCCGGGACTTCTTGGGCTGGGGCCAACGTCCTGACTTTC
.,.,TRBV6-2/TRBV6-3,TRBJ2-2,CASSFMDAATVTGELFF,TGTGCCAGCAGTTTCATGGACGCAGCGACGGTCACCGGGGAGCTGTTTTTT
.,.,TRBV6-1,TRBJ2-3,CASSHPFRDMDTQYF,TGTGCCAGCAGCCACCCCTTTCGGGACATGGATACGCAGTATTTT
few,TRBD1,TRBV10-3,TRBJ1-1,CAIRPVDRGTEAFF,TGTGCCATCAGACCCGTGGACAGGGGCACTGAAGCTTTCTTT
.,TRBD1,TRBV7-6,TRBJ2-7,CASSPGQGATYEQYF,TGTGCCAGCAGCCCCGGACAGGGGGCGACCTACGAGCAGTACTTC
.,.,TRBV19,TRBJ1-1,CASSIAGSMNTEAFF,TGTGCCAGTAGTATAGCTGGCTCGATGAACACTGAAGCTTTCTTT
few,.,TRBV7-8,TRBJ2-3,CASSFMAAQDTQYF,TGTGCCAGCAGCTTTATGGCGGCGCAGGATACGCAGTATTTT
.,.,TRBV11-2,TRBJ1-1,CASSLWGIWNTEAFF,TGTGCCAGCAGCTTATGGGGCATCTGGAACACTGAAGCTTTCTTT
few,.,TRBV5-4,TRBJ2-5,CASSLEGGVGKTQYF,TGTGCCAGCAGCTTGGAGGGCGGGGTGGGAAAGACCCAGTACTTC
.,.,TRBV6-1,TRBJ1-6,CASSEHSPMNSPLHF,TGTGCCAGCAGTGAACACAGCCCGATGAATTCACCCCTCCACTTT
few,TRBD1,TRBV20-1,TRBJ1-1,CSARATGQGTEAFF,TGCAGTGCTAGAGCCACGGGACAGGGCACTGAAGCTTTCTTT
.,.,TRBV18,TRBJ1-2,CASSRLQDDRSDGYTF,TGTGCCAGCTCACGACTTCAAGACGACAGGTCTGATGGCTACACCTTC
.,TRBD2,TRBV10-3,TRBJ2-1,CAISDEGREGPNYNEQFF,TGTGCCATCAGTGACGAGGGGCGGGAGGGCCCAAACTACAATGAGCAGTTCTTC
once,.,TRBV19,TRBJ2-2,CASMGQGKTGELFF,TGTGCCTCCATGGGGCAGGGCAAGACCGGGGAGCTGTTTTTT
.,TRBD1,TRBV7-2,TRBJ1-2,CASSPGQGINYGYTF,TGTGCCAGCAGCCCGGGACAGGGGATTAACTATGGCTACACCTTC
once,TRBD2,TRBV5-5,TRBJ2-5,CASSRGLAGANQETQYF,TGTGCCAGCAGCCGGGGACTAGCGGGAGCCAACCAAGAGACCCAGTACTTC